Shown below are 27 T cell receptor beta chains from a single sample sequenced in a study of cytomegalovirus exposure and HLA in healthy donors. Using immunoSEQ multiplex PCR, the repertoire was profiled, and TCRdb retains in-frame clones only, with some absent. Of 45,000 to 65,000 clones in the sample, more than 70% were seen once. Sequencing used PBMCs. The source is a woman aged 18-29 years in good health and CMV-seropositive.

This sequence joins TRBV4-3 and TRBJ1-2, with unresolved D. V was clipped by 4 bases and J by 3 bases, with 12 bases between them. Germline values: CDR1 LGHNA, CDR2 YSLEER. This CDR3 has 14 residues. The CDR3 bases are TGCGCCAGCAGCCCCAGAGTGAGGGACTATGGCTACACCTTC. Protein sequence: CASSPRVRDYGYTF.

The chain recombines TRBV7-9 with TRBJ2-3, with 8 bases fitting TRBD2. Germline trimming cut 3 bases from V and 3 bases from J; bases unmatched to any gene: 5. Per germline, CDR1 SEHNR and CDR2 FQNEAQ (reference sequence). The length of the CDR3 is 15 residues. This chain's CDR3 is CASSLSGGTTDTQYF. The CDR3 DNA follows: TGTGCCAGCAGCTTGAGCGGGGGAACTACAGATACGCAGTATTTT.

The chain combines TRBV6-4 with TRBJ2-2, with TRBD2 identical over 11 bases. After removal of 4 bases from V and 1 base from J, the junction contained 2 bases not matched to a gene. Germline CDR1 and CDR2: MRHNA and SNTAGT. The CDR3 totals 16 residues. This CDR3 reads CASSALAGGNTGELFF. The CDR3 nucleotides are TGTGCCAGCAGTGCGCTAGCGGGGGGGAACACCGGGGAGCTGTTTTTT.

CDR3 residues: CAISAWGDSKNNEQFF. In DNA, the CDR3 is TGTGCCATCAGTGCATGGGGAGACTCTAAGAACAATGAGCAGTTCTTC. The rearrangement joins TRBV10-3 to TRBJ2-1; perhaps TRBD2 as D (5 bases). The CDR3 extends over 16 amino acids. CDR1 and CDR2 from the germline V gene are ENHRY and SYGVKD. V lost 4 bases and J 5 bases, leaving 18 bases between the germline ends.

J is TRBJ2-3 and V is TRBV7-2, with TRBD2 matching 8 bases. J gave up 1 base and V 6 bases, and 6 bases lay outside the gene matches. The CDR3 length is 15 residues. CDR1 and CDR2 from the germline V gene are SGHTA and FQGNSA. The CDR3 bases are TGTGCCAGCAGGGGTGAAGCGGGGGGCACAGATACGCAGTATTTT. It encodes CASRGEAGGTDTQYF.

The chain recombines TRBV15 with TRBJ1-1; tentatively, D is TRBD1 (6 bases). Germline CDR1 LNHNV, CDR2 YYDKDF (reference sequence). Deletions cut 3 bases from V and 6 bases from J, with 8 bases between. This CDR3 is built from 12 residues. The DNA for the CDR3 is TGTGCCACCAGCAGCACAGGGTCTGAAGCTTTCTTT. Amino acids: CATSSTGSEAFF.

The genes are TRBV30 and TRBJ1-1; D perhaps matches TRBD1 (6 bases). V was cut by 0 bases and J by 1 base, with 18 bases left in between. The CDR3 is 17 residues long. The germline CDR1 and CDR2 sequences are GTSNPN and SVGIG (reference sequence). CDR3 loop: CAWSVRSRGGSNTEAFF. CDR3 bases: TGTGCCTGGAGTGTACGGTCGCGGGGGGGCTCGAACACTGAAGCTTTCTTT.

This clone appeared a single time. The gene calls are TRBV4-1 and TRBJ2-1; 9 bases fit TRBD1. Germline lookup yields CDR1 MGHRA and CDR2 YSYEKL. The V gene end was trimmed by 7 bases and the J gene end by 3 bases; junction bases not matched to a gene: 10. The CDR3 runs 16 residues. The DNA for the CDR3 is TGCGCCAGCACCAGGGGTGGGACAGGGAACTACAATGAGCAGTTCTTC. It translates to CASTRGGTGNYNEQFF.

The chain is built from TRBV9 and TRBJ2-1; TRBD1 agrees at 12 bases. The CDR3 extends over 16 amino acids. V lost 3 bases, J lost 8 bases, and 9 bases stayed unmatched. Germline V gene data show CDR1 as SGDLS and CDR2 as YYNGEE. CDR3 amino acids: CASSGGDRGRDDEQFF. CDR3 nucleotide sequence: TGTGCCAGCAGCGGAGGGGACAGGGGGCGCGATGATGAGCAGTTCTTC.

The J gene is TRBJ1-1, the V gene TRBV5-1, with a possible D match to TRBD1 (6 bases). Germline CDR1 is SGHRS and CDR2 is YFSETQ. The CDR3 has 15 residues. Trimming took off 0 bases at V and 0 bases at J, with 9 bases between the two ends. The CDR3 region is CASSLGGHMNTEAFF. CDR3 nucleotides: TGCGCCAGCAGCTTGGGGGGGCACATGAACACTGAAGCTTTCTTT. Full variable domain (missing parts from reference TRBV5-1 and TRBJ1-1): KAGVTQTPRYLIKTRGQQVTLSCSPISGHRSVSWYQQTPGQGLQFLFEYFSETQRNKGNFPGRFSGRQFSNSRSEMNVSTLELGDSALYLCASSLGGHMNTEAFFGQGTRLTVV.

This chain links TRBV7-2 with TRBJ1-1, with D uncertain. CDR3 length: 15 amino acids. The V and J ends lost 5 bases and 1 base respectively, with 14 bases between them. Germline lookup yields CDR1 SGHTA and CDR2 FQGNSA. Here the CDR3 reads CASSPSRVSNTEAFF. Written as DNA, the CDR3 is TGTGCCAGCAGCCCCTCCCGGGTCTCGAACACTGAAGCTTTCTTT.

V and J are TRBV28 and TRBJ1-2; TRBD1 matches at 10 bases. Germline CDR1 MDHEN, CDR2 SYDVKM. The CDR3 is made up of 15 amino acids. The V gene end was trimmed by 5 bases and the J gene end by 4 bases; junction bases not matched to a gene: 7. The CDR3 sequence is CASSPRTGGVYGYTF. The CDR3 DNA is TGTGCCAGCAGTCCCCGGACAGGGGGGGTCTATGGCTACACCTTC.

The CDR3 reads CASSLGFVGVVNTEAFF. The CDR3 coding sequence is TGCGCCAGCAGCTTGGGTTTCGTGGGCGTTGTGAACACTGAAGCTTTCTTT. The genes are TRBV5-1 and TRBJ1-1; no clear D. The CDR3 contains 17 residues. The germline gives CDR1 SGHRS, CDR2 YFSETQ. Between the trimmed V and J ends, which lost 0 bases and 0 bases, there was a span of 15 bases.

The chain carries TRBV2 and TRBJ1-5; no firm D call. CDR3 size: 13 residues. Germline-derived CDR1 and CDR2 are SNHLY and FYNNEI. With 4 bases removed from V and 1 base from J, the gap between germline ends came to 5 bases. CDR3 residues: CASSGGSNQPQHF. CDR3 coding DNA: TGTGCCAGCAGTGGAGGAAGCAATCAGCCCCAGCATTTT.

The J gene is TRBJ1-5, the V gene TRBV21-1; the D segment call TRBD1 is taken from the table without a DNA check. TRBV21-1 is tagged as a pseudogene. The CDR3 has 17 amino acids. The CDR3 DNA sequence: TGTGCCAGCAAGGGGGCCCCGAATCTATATAGCAATCAGCCCCAGCATTTT. Its translation: CASKGAPNLYSNQPQHF.

V usage is TRBV5-1 and J usage is TRBJ1-2; the D is unclear. V was shortened by 4 bases and J by 4 bases, with 11 bases between the two germline ends. The germline gives CDR1 SGHRS, CDR2 YFSETQ. This CDR3 is 13 amino acids long. CDR3 region: CASSPSDSYGYTF. The CDR3 coding sequence is TGCGCCAGCAGCCCCAGCGATTCCTATGGCTACACCTTC.

The V gene is TRBV30, the J gene TRBJ2-5, with 8 bases matching TRBD1. In germline, CDR1 is GTSNPN, CDR2 SVGIG (reference sequence). There are 15 residues in the CDR3. Trimming removed 0 bases from V and 5 bases from J; junction bases left unmatched: 8. The CDR3 coding sequence is TGTGCCTGGAGTGTACAGGGCAGGGGGCGGGAGACCCAGTACTTC. It yields the protein CAWSVQGRGRETQYF.

This chain links TRBV29-1 with TRBJ2-5, with 8 bases lining up with TRBD1. Germline CDR1 reads SQVTM; CDR2 reads ANQGSEA. V was pared by 4 bases and J by 2 bases, with 0 bases of the junction left unmatched. CDR3 size: 12 residues. CDR3: CSVGTGQETQYF. The CDR3 DNA sequence: TGCAGCGTTGGGACAGGGCAAGAGACCCAGTACTTC.

This sequence joins TRBV13 and TRBJ1-1; D is unresolved. Germline loops: CDR1 PRHDT, CDR2 FYEKMQ (reference sequence). Trimming shortened V by 1 base and J by 2 bases, and 8 bases separated the two germline ends. The CDR3 runs to 14 residues. The CDR3 DNA is TGTGCCAGCAGCTTAGTAAGAGGTAACACTGAAGCTTTCTTT. Protein product: CASSLVRGNTEAFF.

The J gene is TRBJ1-6, the V gene TRBV30; 8 bases map to TRBD1. CDR3 length: 16 residues. V dropped 1 base and J dropped 8; count of bases not matched to a gene: 10. The germline V gene encodes CDR1 GTSNPN and CDR2 SVGIG (reference sequence). For the CDR3, the DNA is TGTGCCTGGAGTGCCCGAGGCCTCAGGGGGCATTCACCCCTCCACTTT. This gives the protein CAWSARGLRGHSPLHF.

V and J are TRBV15 and TRBJ2-5, with 8 bases that match TRBD2. After removal of 2 bases from V and 2 bases from J, the junction contained 10 bases not matched to a gene. Germline V lookup: CDR1 LNHNV, CDR2 YYDKDF (reference sequence). CDR3 size: 17 residues. The CDR3 DNA sequence: TGTGCCACCAGCAGAAGCCCGACCCGCGGGGGGCAAGAGACCCAGTACTTC. Its protein is CATSRSPTRGGQETQYF.

The chain is built from TRBV2 and TRBJ1-5, with 8 bases that match TRBD1. Trimming cost V 6 bases and J 1 base; bases outside gene matches: 5. CDR1 SNHLY and CDR2 FYNNEI come from the germline V gene. The CDR3 runs to 15 residues. The CDR3 bases are TGTGCCAGCAGCCAACAGGGGGTAAGCAATCAGCCCCAGCATTTT. Translation: CASSQQGVSNQPQHF.

V is TRBV30 and J is TRBJ1-3; 8 nucleotides line up with TRBD1. V trimming: 5 bases; J trimming: 8 bases; junction bases outside the gene matches: 8. Germline V gene lookup returns CDR1 GTSNPN and CDR2 SVGIG (reference sequence). The CDR3 covers 13 residues. CDR3 nucleotides: TGTGCCTGGGGATCACAGGGGGTATACACCATATATTTT. It encodes CAWGSQGVYTIYF.

The chain carries TRBV2 and TRBJ1-1; 7 bases align to TRBD1. This CDR3 contains 14 residues. Trimming removed 8 bases from V and 4 bases from J; junction bases left unmatched: 10. Per germline, CDR1 SNHLY and CDR2 FYNNEI. The CDR3 is CASEKDRDGTEAFF. DNA for the CDR3: TGTGCCAGCGAAAAAGACAGGGATGGCACTGAAGCTTTCTTT. Full variable domain (rest looked up from reference TRBV2 and TRBJ1-1): EPEVTQTPSHQVTQMGQEVILRCVPISNHLYFYWYRQILGQKVEFLVSFYNNEISEKSEIFDDQFSVERPDGSNFTLKIRSTKLEDSAMYFCASEKDRDGTEAFFGQGTRLTVV.

This clone was detected a few times. This rearrangement joins TRBV28 to TRBJ2-7; 7 bases fit TRBD2. The CDR3 is 14 residues long. The germline gives CDR1 MDHEN, CDR2 SYDVKM. V lost 5 bases and J lost 5; bases outside the gene matches: 9. CDR3 DNA: TGTGCCAGCAGTCCCTTGGGGGGGAAAAACGAGCAGTACTTC. The encoded protein is CASSPLGGKNEQYF. Variable domain in full (rest from reference TRBV28 and TRBJ2-7): DVKVTQSSRYLVKRTGEKVFLECVQDMDHENMFWYRQDPGLGLRLIYFSYDVKMKEKGDIPEGYSVSREKKERFSLILESASTNQTSMYLCASSPLGGKNEQYFGPGTRLTVT.

V and J are TRBV6-1 and TRBJ1-1, with 7 nucleotides matching TRBD1. The CDR3 runs 13 residues. The germline gives CDR1 MNHNS, CDR2 SASEGT. V dropped 8 bases and J dropped 0; count of bases not matched to a gene: 3. The CDR3 spells CASDRVLNTEAFF. The CDR3 DNA is TGTGCCAGCGACAGGGTGTTGAACACTGAAGCTTTCTTT.

This clone has a handful of counts. This rearrangement joins TRBV5-6 to TRBJ2-7; no definite D call. The CDR3 covers 13 residues. The germline V gene encodes CDR1 SGHDT and CDR2 YYEEEE. Trimming removed 4 bases from V and 2 bases from J, with 10 bases in between. CDR3 loop: CASSDRGPYEQYF. Written as DNA, the CDR3 is TGTGCCAGCAGCGACCGAGGCCCCTACGAGCAGTACTTC.